The clone carrying this T cell receptor beta chain was seen at least ten times. Its antigen is undetermined. The CDR3 end lies 3 residues beyond the end of the read and is filled in from the germline J gene. The CDR3 is 12 amino acids. The V end lost 8 bases, the J end lost 6 bases, and 14 bases lay between the germline ends. Germline values: CDR1 SEHNR, CDR2 FQNEAQ (reference sequence). This entry comes from a study of T cell clonality in common variable immunodeficiency. Findings of the study overall: Reportedly, TCR beta sequences from common variable immunodeficiency showed fewer deletions and N-nucleotide insertions.

Assay: immunoSEQ multiplex PCR; the TCRdb copy retains only in-frame clones and omits some. The sample holds some 30,000 clones, and no clone turns up only once. The V gene is TRBV7-9, the J gene TRBJ2-7; D unresolved. Sequencing was done on a sample of peripheral blood mononuclear cells. The sequence was obtained from a person aged 18-70 years in good health. The DNA read from the CDR3 is TGTGCCAGCTCCTACTCCCCAGGCGAG. It yields the protein CASSYSPGE. The entire CDR3 protein reads CASSYSPGEQYF.